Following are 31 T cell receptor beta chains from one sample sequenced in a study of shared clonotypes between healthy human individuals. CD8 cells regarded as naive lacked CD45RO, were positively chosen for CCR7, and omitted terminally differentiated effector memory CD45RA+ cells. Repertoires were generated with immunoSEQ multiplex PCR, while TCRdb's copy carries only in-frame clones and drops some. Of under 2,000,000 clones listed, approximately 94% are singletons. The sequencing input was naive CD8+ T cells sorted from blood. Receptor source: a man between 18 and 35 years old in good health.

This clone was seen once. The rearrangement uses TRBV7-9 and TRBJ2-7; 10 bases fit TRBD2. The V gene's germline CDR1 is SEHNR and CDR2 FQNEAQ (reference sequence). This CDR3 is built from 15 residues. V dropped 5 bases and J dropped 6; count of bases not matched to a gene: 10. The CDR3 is CASSPRAGGPSEQYF. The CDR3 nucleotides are TGTGCCAGCAGCCCCCGAGCGGGGGGGCCCTCCGAGCAGTACTTC.

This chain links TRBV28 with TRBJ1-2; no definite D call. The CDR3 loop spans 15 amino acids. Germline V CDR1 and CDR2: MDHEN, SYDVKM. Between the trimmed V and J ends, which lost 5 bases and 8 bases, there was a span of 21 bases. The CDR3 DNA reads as TGTGCCAGCAGTACAACCCTGAGGACCGCGCAGGGCTACACCTTC. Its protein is CASSTTLRTAQGYTF.

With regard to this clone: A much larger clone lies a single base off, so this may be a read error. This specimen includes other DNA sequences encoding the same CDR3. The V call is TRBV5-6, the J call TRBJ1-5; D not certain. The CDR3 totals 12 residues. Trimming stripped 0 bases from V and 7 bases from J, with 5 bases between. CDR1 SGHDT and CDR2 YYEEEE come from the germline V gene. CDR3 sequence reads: CASSLGEQPQHF. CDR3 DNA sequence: TGTGCCAGCAGCTTGGGGGAACAGCCCCAGCATTTT. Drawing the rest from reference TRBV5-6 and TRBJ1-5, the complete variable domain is DAGVTQSPTHLIKTRGQQVTLRCSPKSGHDTVSWYQQALGQGPQFIFQYYEEEERQRGNFPDRFSGHQFPNYSSELNVNALLLGDSALYLCASSLGEQPQHFGDGTRLSIL.

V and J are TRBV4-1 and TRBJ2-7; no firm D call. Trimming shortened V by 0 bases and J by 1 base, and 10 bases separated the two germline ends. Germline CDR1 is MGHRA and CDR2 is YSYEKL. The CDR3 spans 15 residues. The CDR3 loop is CASSQESTRSYEQYF. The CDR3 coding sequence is TGCGCCAGCAGCCAAGAGTCCACTCGGTCCTACGAGCAGTACTTC.

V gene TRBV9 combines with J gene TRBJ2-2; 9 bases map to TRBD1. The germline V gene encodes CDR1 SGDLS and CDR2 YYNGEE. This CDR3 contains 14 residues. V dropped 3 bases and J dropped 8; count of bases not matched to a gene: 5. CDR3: CASSGDRAGGELFF. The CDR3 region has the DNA TGTGCCAGCAGCGGGGACAGGGCCGGAGGGGAGCTGTTTTTT.

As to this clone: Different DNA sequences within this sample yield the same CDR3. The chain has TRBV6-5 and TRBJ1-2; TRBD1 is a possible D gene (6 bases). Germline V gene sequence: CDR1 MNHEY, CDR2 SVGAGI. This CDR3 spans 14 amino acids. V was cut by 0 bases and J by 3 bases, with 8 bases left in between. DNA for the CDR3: TGTGCCAGCAGTTACTCAGAGGGGGACTATGGCTACACCTTC. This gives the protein CASSYSEGDYGYTF.

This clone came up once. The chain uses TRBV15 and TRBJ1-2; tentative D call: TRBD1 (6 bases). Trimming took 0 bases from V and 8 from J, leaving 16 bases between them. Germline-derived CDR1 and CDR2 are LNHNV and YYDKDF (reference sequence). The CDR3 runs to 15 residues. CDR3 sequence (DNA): TGTGCCACCAGCAGAGATCAATGGGACATAGAGGGCTACACCTTC. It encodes CATSRDQWDIEGYTF.

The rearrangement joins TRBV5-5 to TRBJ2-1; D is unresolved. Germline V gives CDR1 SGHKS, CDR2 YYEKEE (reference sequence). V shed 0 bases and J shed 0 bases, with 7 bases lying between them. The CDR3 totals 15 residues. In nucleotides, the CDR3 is TGTGCCAGCAGCTTGGAGGGCGCCTCCTACAATGAGCAGTTCTTC. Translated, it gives CASSLEGASYNEQFF.

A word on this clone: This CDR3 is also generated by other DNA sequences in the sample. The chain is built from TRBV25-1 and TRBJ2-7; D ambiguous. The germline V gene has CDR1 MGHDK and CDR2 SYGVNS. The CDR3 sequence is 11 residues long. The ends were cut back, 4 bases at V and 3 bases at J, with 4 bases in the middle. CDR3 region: CASSVLYEQYF. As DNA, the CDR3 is TGTGCCAGCAGTGTGCTCTACGAGCAGTACTTC.

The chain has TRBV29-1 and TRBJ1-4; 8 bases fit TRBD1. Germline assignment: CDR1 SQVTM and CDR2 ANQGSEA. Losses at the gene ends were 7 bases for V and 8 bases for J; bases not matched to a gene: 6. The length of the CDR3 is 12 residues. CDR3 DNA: TGCAGCGCCCGGACAGGGCAGGAAAAACTGTTTTTT. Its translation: CSARTGQEKLFF. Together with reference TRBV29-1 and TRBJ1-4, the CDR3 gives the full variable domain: SAVISQKPSRDICQRGTSLTIQCQVDSQVTMMFWYRQQPGQSLTLIATANQGSEATYESGFVIDKFPISRPNLTFSTLTVSNMSPEDSSIYLCSARTGQEKLFFGSGTQLSVL.

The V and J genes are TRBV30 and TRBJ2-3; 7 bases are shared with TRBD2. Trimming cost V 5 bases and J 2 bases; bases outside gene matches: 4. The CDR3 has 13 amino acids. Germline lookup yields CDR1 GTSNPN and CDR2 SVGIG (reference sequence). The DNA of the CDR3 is TGTGCCTGGTCTAGCGGTTACACAGATACGCAGTATTTT. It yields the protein CAWSSGYTDTQYF. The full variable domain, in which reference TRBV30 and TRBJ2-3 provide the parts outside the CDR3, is SQTIHQWPATLVQPVGSPLSLECTVEGTSNPNLYWYRQAAGRGLQLLFYSVGIGQISSEVPQNLSASRPQDRQFILSSKKLLLSDSGFYLCAWSSGYTDTQYFGPGTRLTVL.

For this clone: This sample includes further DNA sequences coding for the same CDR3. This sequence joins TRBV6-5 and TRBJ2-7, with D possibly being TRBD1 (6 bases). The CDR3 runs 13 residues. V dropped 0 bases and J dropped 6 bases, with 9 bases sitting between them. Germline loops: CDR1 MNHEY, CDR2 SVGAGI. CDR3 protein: CASSYSEGGEQYF. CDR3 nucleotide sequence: TGTGCCAGCAGTTACTCGGAAGGGGGCGAGCAGTACTTC.

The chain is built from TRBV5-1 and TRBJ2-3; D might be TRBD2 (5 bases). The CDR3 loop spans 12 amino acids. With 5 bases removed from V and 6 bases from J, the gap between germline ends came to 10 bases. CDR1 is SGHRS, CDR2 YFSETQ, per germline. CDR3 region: CASSGEWDTQYF. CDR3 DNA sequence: TGCGCCAGCAGTGGGGAGTGGGATACGCAGTATTTT.

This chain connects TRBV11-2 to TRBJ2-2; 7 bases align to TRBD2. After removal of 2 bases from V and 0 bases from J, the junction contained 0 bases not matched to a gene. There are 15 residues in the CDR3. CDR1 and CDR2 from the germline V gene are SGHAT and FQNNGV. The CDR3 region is CASSLLAANTGELFF. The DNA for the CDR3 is TGTGCCAGCAGCTTACTAGCGGCGAACACCGGGGAGCTGTTTTTT.

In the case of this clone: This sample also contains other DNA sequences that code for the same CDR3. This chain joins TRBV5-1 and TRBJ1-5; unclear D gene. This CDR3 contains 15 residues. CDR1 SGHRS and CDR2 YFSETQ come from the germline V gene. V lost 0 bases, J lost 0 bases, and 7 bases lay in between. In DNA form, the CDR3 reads TGCGCCAGCAGCTTGGACGGCTTTAGCAATCAGCCCCAGCATTTT. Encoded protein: CASSLDGFSNQPQHF.

DNA of the CDR3: TGTGCCAGCAGCTACGATAGGACAGGGGGCTTCCAAGAGACCCAGTACTTC. Its protein product is CASSYDRTGGFQETQYF. The gene calls are TRBV7-9 and TRBJ2-5; TRBD1 matches at 11 bases. Trimming cost V 4 bases and J 1 base; bases outside gene matches: 8. Germline CDR1 and CDR2: SEHNR and FQNEAQ (reference sequence). CDR3 length equals 17 residues.

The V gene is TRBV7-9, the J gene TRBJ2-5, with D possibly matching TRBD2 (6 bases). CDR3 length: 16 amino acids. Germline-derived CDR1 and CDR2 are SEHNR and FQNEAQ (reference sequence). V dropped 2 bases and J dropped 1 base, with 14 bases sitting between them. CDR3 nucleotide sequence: TGTGCCAGCAGCTTACAGGAGGGGCCCTTCCAAGAGACCCAGTACTTC. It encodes CASSLQEGPFQETQYF.

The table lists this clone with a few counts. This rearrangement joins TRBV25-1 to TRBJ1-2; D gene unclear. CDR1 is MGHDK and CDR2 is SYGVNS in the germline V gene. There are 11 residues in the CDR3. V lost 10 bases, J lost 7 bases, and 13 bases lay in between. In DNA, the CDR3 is TGTGCCACAACCCTAGCCGGTGGCTACACCTTC. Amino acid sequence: CATTLAGGYTF.

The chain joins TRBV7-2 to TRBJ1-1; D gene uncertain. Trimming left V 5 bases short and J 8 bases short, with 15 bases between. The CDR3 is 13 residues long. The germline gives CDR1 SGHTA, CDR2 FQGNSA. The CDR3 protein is CASSLEPPVEAFF. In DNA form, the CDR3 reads TGTGCCAGCAGCCTAGAACCCCCGGTGGAAGCTTTCTTT.

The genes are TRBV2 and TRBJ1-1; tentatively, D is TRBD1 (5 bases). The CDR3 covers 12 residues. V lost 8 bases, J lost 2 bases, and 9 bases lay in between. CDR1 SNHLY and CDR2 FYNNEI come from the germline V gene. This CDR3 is CASGGGNTEAFF. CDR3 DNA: TGTGCCAGCGGGGGGGGAAACACTGAAGCTTTCTTT.

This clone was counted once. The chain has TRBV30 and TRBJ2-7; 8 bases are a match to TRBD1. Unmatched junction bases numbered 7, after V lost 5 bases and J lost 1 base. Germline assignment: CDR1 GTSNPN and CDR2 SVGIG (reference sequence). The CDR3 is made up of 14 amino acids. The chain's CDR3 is CAWEGTGTSYEQYF. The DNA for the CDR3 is TGTGCCTGGGAAGGGACAGGCACTTCCTACGAGCAGTACTTC. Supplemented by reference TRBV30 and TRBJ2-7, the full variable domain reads SQTIHQWPATLVQPVGSPLSLECTVEGTSNPNLYWYRQAAGRGLQLLFYSVGIGQISSEVPQNLSASRPQDRQFILSSKKLLLSDSGFYLCAWEGTGTSYEQYFGPGTRLTVT.

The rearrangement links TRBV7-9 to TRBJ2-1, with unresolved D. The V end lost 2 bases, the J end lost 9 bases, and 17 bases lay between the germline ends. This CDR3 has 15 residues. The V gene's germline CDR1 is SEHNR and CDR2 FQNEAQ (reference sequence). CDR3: CASSLFPVTKVEQFF. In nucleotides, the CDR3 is TGTGCCAGCAGCTTATTCCCCGTCACAAAGGTTGAGCAGTTCTTC.

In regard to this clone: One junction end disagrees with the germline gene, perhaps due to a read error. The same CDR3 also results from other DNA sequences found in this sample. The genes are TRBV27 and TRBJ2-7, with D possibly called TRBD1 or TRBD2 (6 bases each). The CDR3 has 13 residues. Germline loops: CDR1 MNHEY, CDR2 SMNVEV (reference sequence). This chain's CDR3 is CASSPGGPYEQYF. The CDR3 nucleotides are TGTGCCAGCAGCCCCGGGGGCCCCTATGAGCAGTACTTC.

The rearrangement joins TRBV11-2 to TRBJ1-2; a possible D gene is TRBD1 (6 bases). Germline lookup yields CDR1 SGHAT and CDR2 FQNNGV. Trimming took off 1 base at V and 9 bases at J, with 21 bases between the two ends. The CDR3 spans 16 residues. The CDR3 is CASSLAAGQFSGSYTF. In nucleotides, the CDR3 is TGTGCCAGCAGCTTAGCGGCCGGACAGTTTTCTGGGAGCTACACCTTC.

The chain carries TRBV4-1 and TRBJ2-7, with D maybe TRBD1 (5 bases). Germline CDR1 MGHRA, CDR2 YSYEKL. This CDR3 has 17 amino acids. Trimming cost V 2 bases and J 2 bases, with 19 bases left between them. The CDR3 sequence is CASSQKGSTGSTYEQYF. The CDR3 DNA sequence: TGCGCCAGCAGCCAAAAAGGGTCTACAGGCAGTACCTACGAGCAGTACTTC.

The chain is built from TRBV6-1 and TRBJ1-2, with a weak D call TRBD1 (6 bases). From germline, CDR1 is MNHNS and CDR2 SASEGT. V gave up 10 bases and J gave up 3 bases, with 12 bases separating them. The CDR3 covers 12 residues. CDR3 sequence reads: CANGQSYYGYTF. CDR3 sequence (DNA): TGTGCCAACGGACAGTCATACTATGGCTACACCTTC.

The chain's CDR3 is CASRLAGTYNEQFF. In nucleotides, the CDR3 is TGTGCCAGCAGACTCGCGGGGACCTACAATGAGCAGTTCTTC. The chain carries TRBV7-2 and TRBJ2-1; perhaps TRBD2 as D (6 bases). Looked up from germline, CDR1 is SGHTA and CDR2 is FQGNSA. Trimming took off 6 bases at V and 2 bases at J, with 11 bases between the two ends. This CDR3 spans 14 amino acids.

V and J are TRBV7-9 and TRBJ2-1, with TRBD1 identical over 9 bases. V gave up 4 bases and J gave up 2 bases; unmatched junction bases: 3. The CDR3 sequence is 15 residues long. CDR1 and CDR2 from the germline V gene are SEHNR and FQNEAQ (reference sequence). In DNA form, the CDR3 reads TGTGCCAGCAGCTCCGGACAGGGGACCTACAATGAGCAGTTCTTC. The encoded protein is CASSSGQGTYNEQFF. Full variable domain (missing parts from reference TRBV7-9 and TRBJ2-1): DTGVSQNPRHKITKRGQNVTFRCDPISEHNRLYWYRQTLGQGPEFLTYFQNEAQLEKSRLLSDRFSAERPKGSFSTLEIQRTEQGDSAMYLCASSSGQGTYNEQFFGPGTRLTVL.

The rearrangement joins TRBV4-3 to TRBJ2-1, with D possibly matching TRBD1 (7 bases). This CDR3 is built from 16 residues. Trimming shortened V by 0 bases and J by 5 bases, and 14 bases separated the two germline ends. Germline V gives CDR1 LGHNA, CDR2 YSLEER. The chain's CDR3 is CASSQDSGGQHNEQFF. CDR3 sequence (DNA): TGCGCCAGCAGCCAAGACTCCGGGGGACAGCACAATGAGCAGTTCTTC.

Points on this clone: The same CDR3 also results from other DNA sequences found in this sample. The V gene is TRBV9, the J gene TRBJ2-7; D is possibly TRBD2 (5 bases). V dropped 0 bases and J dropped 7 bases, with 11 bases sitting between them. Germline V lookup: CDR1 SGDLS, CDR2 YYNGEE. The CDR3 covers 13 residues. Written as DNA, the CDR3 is TGTGCCAGCAGCGTAGGAGGATCGGGGGAGCAGTACTTC. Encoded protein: CASSVGGSGEQYF.

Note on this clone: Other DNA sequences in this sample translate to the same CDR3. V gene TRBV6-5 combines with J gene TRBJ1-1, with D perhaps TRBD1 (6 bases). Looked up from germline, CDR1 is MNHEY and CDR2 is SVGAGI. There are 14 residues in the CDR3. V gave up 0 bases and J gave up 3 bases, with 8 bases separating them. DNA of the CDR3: TGTGCCAGCAGTTACTCTACAGGGTACACTGAAGCTTTCTTT. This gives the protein CASSYSTGYTEAFF.